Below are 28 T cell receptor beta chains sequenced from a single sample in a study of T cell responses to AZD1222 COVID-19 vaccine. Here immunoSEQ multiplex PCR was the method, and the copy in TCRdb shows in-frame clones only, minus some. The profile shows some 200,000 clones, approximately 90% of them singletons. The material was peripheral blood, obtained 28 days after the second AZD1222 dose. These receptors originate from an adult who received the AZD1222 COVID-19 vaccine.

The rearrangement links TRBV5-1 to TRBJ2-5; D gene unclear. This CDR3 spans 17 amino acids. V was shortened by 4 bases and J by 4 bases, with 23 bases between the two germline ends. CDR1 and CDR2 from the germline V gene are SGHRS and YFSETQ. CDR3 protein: CASSRAPVLVNGETQYF. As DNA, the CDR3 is TGCGCCAGCAGCCGCGCCCCGGTGTTAGTAAATGGAGAGACCCAGTACTTC.

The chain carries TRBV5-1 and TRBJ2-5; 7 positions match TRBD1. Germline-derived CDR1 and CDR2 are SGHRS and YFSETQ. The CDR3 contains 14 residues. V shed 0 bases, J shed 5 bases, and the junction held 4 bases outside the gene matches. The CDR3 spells CASSLAGGEETQYF. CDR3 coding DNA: TGCGCCAGCAGCTTGGCAGGGGGAGAGGAGACCCAGTACTTC.

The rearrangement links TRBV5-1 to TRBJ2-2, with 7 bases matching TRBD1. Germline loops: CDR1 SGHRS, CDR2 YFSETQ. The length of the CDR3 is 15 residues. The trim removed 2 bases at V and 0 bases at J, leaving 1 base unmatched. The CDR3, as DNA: TGCGCCAGCAGCTTAGGGACAGCGAACACCGGGGAGCTGTTTTTT. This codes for CASSLGTANTGELFF.

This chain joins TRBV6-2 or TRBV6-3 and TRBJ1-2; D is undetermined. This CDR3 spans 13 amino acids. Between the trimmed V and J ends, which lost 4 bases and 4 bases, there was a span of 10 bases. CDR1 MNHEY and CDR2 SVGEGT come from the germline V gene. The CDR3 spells CASSSGPAYGYTF. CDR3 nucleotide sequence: TGTGCCAGCAGTTCTGGACCTGCCTATGGCTACACCTTC.

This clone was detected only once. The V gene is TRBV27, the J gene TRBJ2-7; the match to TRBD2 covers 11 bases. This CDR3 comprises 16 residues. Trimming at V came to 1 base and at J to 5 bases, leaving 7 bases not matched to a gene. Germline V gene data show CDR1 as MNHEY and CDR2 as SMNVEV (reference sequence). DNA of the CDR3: TGTGCCAGCAGTTTATTTAGCGGGAGGGCCAGGAACGAGCAGTACTTC. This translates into CASSLFSGRARNEQYF.

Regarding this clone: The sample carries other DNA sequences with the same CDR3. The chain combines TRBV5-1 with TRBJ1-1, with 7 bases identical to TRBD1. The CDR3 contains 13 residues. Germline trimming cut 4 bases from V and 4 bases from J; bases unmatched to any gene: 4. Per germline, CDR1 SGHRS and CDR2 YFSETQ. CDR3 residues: CASSLGTATEAFF. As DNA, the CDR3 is TGCGCCAGCAGCCTAGGGACAGCCACTGAAGCTTTCTTT.

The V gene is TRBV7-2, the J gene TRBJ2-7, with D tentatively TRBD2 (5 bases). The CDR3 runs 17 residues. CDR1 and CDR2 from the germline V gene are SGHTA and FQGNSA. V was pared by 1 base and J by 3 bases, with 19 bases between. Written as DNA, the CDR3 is TGTGCCAGCAGCTTAGGGGGTAGCCTGAGGGCTAGCTACGAGCAGTACTTC. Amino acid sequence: CASSLGGSLRASYEQYF.

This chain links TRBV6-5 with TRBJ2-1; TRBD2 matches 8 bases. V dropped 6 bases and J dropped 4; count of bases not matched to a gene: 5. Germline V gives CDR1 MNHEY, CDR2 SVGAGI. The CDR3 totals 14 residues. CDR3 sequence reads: CASRGLVWYNEQFF. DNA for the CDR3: TGTGCCAGCAGGGGACTAGTTTGGTACAATGAGCAGTTCTTC.

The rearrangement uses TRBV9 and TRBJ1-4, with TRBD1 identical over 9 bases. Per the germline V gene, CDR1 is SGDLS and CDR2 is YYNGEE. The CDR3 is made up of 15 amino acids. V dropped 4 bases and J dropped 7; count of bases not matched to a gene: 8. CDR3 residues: CASSPTGTGFEKLFF. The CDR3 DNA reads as TGTGCCAGCAGCCCAACCGGGACAGGGTTTGAAAAACTGTTTTTT.

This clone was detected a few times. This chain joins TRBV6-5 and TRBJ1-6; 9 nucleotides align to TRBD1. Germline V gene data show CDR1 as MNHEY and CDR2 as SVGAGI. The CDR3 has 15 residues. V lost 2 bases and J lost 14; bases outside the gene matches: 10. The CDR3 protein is CASSYRTGAPPSLHF. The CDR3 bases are TGTGCCAGCAGTTACCGGACAGGGGCGCCCCCGTCCCTCCACTTT.

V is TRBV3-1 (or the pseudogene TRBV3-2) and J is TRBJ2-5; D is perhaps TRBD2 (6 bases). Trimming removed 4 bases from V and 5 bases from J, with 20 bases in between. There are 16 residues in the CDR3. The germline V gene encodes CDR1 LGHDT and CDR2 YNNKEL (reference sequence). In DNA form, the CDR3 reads TGTGCCAGCAGCCCCAACTATCCGGAGGGGACGGAGACCCAGTACTTC. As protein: CASSPNYPEGTETQYF.

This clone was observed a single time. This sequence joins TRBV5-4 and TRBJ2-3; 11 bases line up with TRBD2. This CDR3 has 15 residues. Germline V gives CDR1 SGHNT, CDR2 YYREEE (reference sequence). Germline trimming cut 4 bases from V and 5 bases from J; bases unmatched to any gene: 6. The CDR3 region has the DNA TGTGCCAGCAGCCGCCGACTAGCGGGACTAGATACGCAGTATTTT. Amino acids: CASSRRLAGLDTQYF.

Here the CDR3 reads CASSNTENTEAFF. CDR3 sequence (DNA): TGTGCCAGCAGTAATACAGAAAACACTGAAGCTTTCTTT. This chain connects TRBV6-4 to TRBJ1-1; D not certain. Looked up from germline, CDR1 is MRHNA and CDR2 is SNTAGT. V gave up 5 bases and J gave up 2 bases, with 9 bases separating them. The CDR3 length is 13 residues.

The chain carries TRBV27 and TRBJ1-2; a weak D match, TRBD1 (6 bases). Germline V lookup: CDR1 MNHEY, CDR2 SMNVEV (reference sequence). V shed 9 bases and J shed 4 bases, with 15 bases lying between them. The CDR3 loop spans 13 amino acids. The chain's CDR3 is CASGGGSGYGYTF. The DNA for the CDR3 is TGTGCCAGTGGGGGGGGCTCCGGCTATGGCTACACCTTC.

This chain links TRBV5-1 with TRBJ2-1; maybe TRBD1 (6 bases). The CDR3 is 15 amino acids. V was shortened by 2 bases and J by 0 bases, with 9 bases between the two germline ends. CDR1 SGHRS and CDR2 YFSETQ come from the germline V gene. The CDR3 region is CASSFPQGSYNEQFF. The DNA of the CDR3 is TGCGCCAGCAGCTTTCCACAGGGCTCCTACAATGAGCAGTTCTTC.

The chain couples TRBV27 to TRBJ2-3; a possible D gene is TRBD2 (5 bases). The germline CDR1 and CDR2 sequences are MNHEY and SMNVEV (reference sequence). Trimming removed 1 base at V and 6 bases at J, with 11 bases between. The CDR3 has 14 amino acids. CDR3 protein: CASSLLTGKDTQYF. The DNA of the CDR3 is TGTGCCAGCAGTTTATTAACCGGGAAGGATACGCAGTATTTT.

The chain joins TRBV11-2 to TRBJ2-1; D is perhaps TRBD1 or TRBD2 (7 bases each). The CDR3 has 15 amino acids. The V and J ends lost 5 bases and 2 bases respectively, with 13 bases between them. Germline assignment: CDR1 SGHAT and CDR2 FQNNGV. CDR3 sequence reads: CASSGRDSPYNEQFF. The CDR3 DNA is TGTGCCAGCAGCGGGAGGGACAGTCCCTACAATGAGCAGTTCTTC.

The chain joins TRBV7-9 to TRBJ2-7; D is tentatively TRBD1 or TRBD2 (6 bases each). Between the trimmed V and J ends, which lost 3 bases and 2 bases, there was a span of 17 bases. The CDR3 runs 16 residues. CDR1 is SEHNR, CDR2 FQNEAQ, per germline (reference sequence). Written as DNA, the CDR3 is TGTGCCAGCAGCTTTCCGACAGGAGGGGTTCCCTACGAGCAGTACTTC. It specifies CASSFPTGGVPYEQYF.

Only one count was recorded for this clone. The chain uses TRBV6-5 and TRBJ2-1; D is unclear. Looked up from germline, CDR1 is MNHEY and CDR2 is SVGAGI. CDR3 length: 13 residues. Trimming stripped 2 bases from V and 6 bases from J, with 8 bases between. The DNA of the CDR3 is TGTGCCAGCAGTTACACGACGGGCAATGAGCAGTTCTTC. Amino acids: CASSYTTGNEQFF.

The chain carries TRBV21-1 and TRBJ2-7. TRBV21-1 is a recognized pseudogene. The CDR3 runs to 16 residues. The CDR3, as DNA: TGTGCCAGCAGCCACCGGCCGCGTTATGGGGTATACGAGCAGTACTTC. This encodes CASSHRPRYGVYEQYF.

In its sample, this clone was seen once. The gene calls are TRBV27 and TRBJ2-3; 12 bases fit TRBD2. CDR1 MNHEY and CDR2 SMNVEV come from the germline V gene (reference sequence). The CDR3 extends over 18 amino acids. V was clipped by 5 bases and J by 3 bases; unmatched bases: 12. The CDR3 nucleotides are TGTGCCAGCAGTCCCCGTCGGCTAGCGGGAGGGCCGACAGATACGCAGTATTTT. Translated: CASSPRRLAGGPTDTQYF.

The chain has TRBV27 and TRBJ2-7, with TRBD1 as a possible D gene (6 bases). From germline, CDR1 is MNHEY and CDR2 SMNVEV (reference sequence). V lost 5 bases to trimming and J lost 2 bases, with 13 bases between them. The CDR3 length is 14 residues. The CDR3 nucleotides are TGTGCCAGCAGTATCAGGGGATTCGCCTACGAGCAGTACTTC. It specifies CASSIRGFAYEQYF.

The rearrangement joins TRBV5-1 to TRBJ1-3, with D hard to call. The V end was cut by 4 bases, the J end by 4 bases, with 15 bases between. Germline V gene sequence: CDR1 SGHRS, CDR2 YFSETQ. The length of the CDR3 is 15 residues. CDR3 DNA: TGCGCCAGCAGCGCACTGCCGCAATCCGGAAACACCATATATTTT. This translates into CASSALPQSGNTIYF.

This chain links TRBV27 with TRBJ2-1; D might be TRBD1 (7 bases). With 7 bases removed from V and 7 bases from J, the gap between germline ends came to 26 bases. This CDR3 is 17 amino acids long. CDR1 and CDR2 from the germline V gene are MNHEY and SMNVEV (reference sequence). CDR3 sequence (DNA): TGTGCCAGCAAACGAGGGGGCGGGACCCCAGGGTGGAATGAGCAGTTCTTC. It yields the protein CASKRGGGTPGWNEQFF.

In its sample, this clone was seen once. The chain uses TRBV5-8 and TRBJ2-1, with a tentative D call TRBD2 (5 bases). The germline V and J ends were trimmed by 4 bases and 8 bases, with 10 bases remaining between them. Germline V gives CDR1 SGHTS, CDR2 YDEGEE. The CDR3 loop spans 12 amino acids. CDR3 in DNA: TGTGCCAGCAGCCTCGTGAGGGATGAGCAGTTCTTC. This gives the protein CASSLVRDEQFF. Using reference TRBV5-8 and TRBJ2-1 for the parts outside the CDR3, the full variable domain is EAGVTQSPTHLIKTRGQQATLRCSPISGHTSVYWYQQALGLGLQFLLWYDEGEERNRGNFPPRFSGRQFPNYSSELNVNALELEDSALYLCASSLVRDEQFFGPGTRLTVL.

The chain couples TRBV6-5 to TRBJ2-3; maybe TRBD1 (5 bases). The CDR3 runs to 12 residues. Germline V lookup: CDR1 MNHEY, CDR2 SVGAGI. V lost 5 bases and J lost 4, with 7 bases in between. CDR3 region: CASSPGPDTQYF. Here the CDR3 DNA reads TGTGCCAGCAGTCCAGGGCCAGATACGCAGTATTTT.

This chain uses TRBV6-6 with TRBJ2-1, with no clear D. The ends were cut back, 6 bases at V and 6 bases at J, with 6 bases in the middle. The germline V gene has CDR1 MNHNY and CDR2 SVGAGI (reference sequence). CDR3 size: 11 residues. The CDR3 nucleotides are TGTGCCAGCAGCCCTAGCAATGAGCAGTTCTTC. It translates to CASSPSNEQFF.

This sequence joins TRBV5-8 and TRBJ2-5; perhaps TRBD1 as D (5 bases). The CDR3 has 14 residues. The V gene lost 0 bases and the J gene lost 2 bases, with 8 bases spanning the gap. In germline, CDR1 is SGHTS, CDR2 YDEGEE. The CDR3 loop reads CASSLGQRQETQYF. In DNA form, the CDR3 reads TGTGCCAGCAGCTTGGGACAGAGGCAAGAGACCCAGTACTTC.